This TCR beta chain was sequenced for a study of STAT3 mutations in large granular lymphocyte leukemia. Study in general: Roughly 42% of treated T-LGLL patients showed hematologic response to immunosuppression.

On this clone: Its antigen is undetermined.

Each sample's TCRbeta library yielded on average roughly 42,000 productive templates. Libraries were prepared by immunoSEQ multiplex PCR; TCRdb keeps only in-frame clonotypes and omits some of them. Of under 15,000 clones in the sample, about 88% are singletons; the top ten hold approximately 33%. V gave up 3 bases and J gave up 9 bases, with 10 bases separating them. Per the germline V gene, CDR1 is MDHEN and CDR2 is SYDVKM. CDR3 length: 12 amino acids. Regarding the study as a whole: At least one immunodominant TCR beta clonotype appeared in every T-cell large granular lymphocyte leukemia patient.

The receptor was isolated from a middle-aged man with T-cell large granular lymphocyte leukemia. Some clones in this sample may be carry-over from other donors' samples. The sample comprised peripheral blood mononuclear cells. The gene calls are TRBV28 and TRBJ2-3, with D unclear. The CDR3 sequence: CASSFGFDTQYF. The CDR3 nucleotides read TGTGCCAGCAGTTTCGGGTTTGACACGCAGTATTTT.